This T cell receptor beta chain was observed in a study of monozygotic twins with inflammatory bowel disease. Overall study findings and caveats: Lower TCRbeta diversity (inverse Simpson) was seen in IBD patients than in healthy co-twins. A single strong IBD-associated signal or clonotype was not supported by the findings.

TCRdb re-called the 5' RACE reads, yielding one record per CDR3 amino acid sequence without DNA. The clone table shows about 160,000 distinct CDR3 sequences, with the ten largest holding around 7%. The length of the CDR3 is 16 residues. Looked up from germline, CDR1 is SGHNT and CDR2 is YYREEE (reference sequence). The blood volume drawn from each donor was 2.5 to 3 ml. In regard to this clonotype: Antigen: not known.

This receptor was obtained from a human donor with ulcerative colitis or Crohn's disease, or a healthy co-twin of an affected twin (not recorded which). Sequences were obtained from blood. This chain uses TRBV5-4 with TRBJ2-6; TCRdb lists TRBD1, though no DNA is available to test this call. CDR3 in amino acids: CASSSWGGPGANVLTF.